A selection of T cell receptor beta chains follows, all from one sample in a study of cytomegalovirus exposure and HLA in healthy donors. Sequencing used immunoSEQ multiplex PCR; TCRdb keeps in-frame clones, though not all of them. The table includes approximately 65,000 clones, approximately 96% detected once. The source material was PBMCs. The source of these receptors is a woman aged 18-35 years in good health and CMV-seropositive. CDR3s include the opening cysteine and the closing phenylalanine or tryptophan. The D gene is left open where the match is weak. Some rows mark clone size as missing; the rest say once, few, many or name a class of expanded clone.

j_call,cdr3_length,clone_size,d_call,v_call,cdr3_aa,cdr3_nt
TRBJ2-4,14,-,-,TRBV11-2,CASKTVSLKNIQYF,TGTGCCAGCAAGACAGTATCCCTCAAAAACATTCAGTACTTC
TRBJ2-3,16,-,TRBD2,TRBV4-3,CASSPPGASGTDTQYF,TGCGCCAGCAGCCCCCCCGGGGCTAGCGGGACAGATACGCAGTATTTT
TRBJ2-3,18,-,TRBD2,TRBV2,CASSEGGLAGISTDTQYF,TGTGCCAGCAGTGAGGGTGGACTAGCGGGGATTAGCACAGATACGCAGTATTTT
TRBJ2-6,18,-,TRBD2,TRBV18,CASSPGLAGFSGANVLTF,TGTGCCAGCTCACCGGGACTAGCGGGATTCTCTGGGGCCAACGTCCTGACTTTC
TRBJ1-2,12,-,-,TRBV6-6,CASSFHRDGYTF,TGTGCCAGCAGTTTCCACAGGGATGGCTACACCTTC
TRBJ1-3,15,once,-,TRBV7-8,CASSFLIGGGNTIYF,TGTGCCAGCAGCTTCCTTATAGGGGGTGGAAACACCATATATTTT
TRBJ2-3,16,few,TRBD1,TRBV7-9,CASSPGTAPYTDTQYF,TGTGCCAGCAGCCCAGGGACAGCTCCATACACAGATACGCAGTATTTT
TRBJ1-1,13,-,-,TRBV6-5,CASSPNRPTEAFF,TGTGCCAGCAGTCCTAACAGGCCCACTGAAGCTTTCTTT
TRBJ2-7,14,-,-,TRBV6-5,CASSYGSGADEQYF,TGTGCCAGCAGTTACGGGTCGGGAGCTGACGAGCAGTACTTC
TRBJ2-2,16,-,TRBD1,TRBV18,CASSPRTGQPMGELFF,TGTGCCAGCTCACCACGGACAGGGCAGCCCATGGGGGAGCTGTTTTTT
TRBJ1-2,16,-,TRBD1,TRBV19,CASITTTRTGNYGYTF,TGTGCCAGTATTACCACTACCCGGACAGGGAACTATGGCTACACCTTC
TRBJ1-2,17,-,-,TRBV21-1,CASSKLARQGLNYGYTF,TGTGCCAGCAGCAAACTGGCGAGACAGGGCCTTAACTATGGCTACACCTTC
TRBJ2-2,13,-,-,TRBV2,CASGAENTGELFF,TGTGCCAGCGGAGCGGAGAACACCGGGGAGCTGTTTTTT
TRBJ2-7,13,-,-,TRBV7-9,CASSLRAPYEQYF,TGTGCCAGCAGCTTGCGGGCCCCCTACGAGCAGTACTTC
TRBJ1-1,16,-,TRBD1,TRBV5-1,CASSLEGTGYYTEAFF,TGCGCCAGCAGCTTGGAGGGGACAGGGTATTACACTGAAGCTTTCTTT
TRBJ2-1,15,-,TRBD2,TRBV12-5,CASGGLAGVYNEQFF,TGTGCTAGTGGGGGTCTAGCGGGAGTCTACAATGAGCAGTTCTTC